The rows below give T cell receptor beta chains drawn from one sample of a study of blood T cell repertoires in COVID-19. Using immunoSEQ multiplex PCR, the repertoire was profiled, and TCRdb retains in-frame clones only, with some absent. The sample has 84,000 or so clones; approximately 78% are singletons. Sequenced: peripheral blood. These receptors came from a man in his 60s with COVID-19, enrolled during active disease. Both conserved end residues are part of each CDR3. A D gene is named only where the DNA matches it firmly. Rows give clone size only sometimes, using once, few, many, or a class for an expanded clone.

v_gene	abundance	j_gene	d_gene	CDR3aa	CDR3nt
TRBV7-2	NA	TRBJ2-1	TRBD2	CASSLSGGYNEQFF	TGTGCCAGCAGCTTAAGCGGGGGATACAATGAGCAGTTCTTC
TRBV2	few	TRBJ2-2	NA	CASLAGFNTGELFF	TGTGCCAGCCTGGCGGGCTTCAACACCGGGGAGCTGTTTTTT
TRBV3-1/TRBV3-2	few	TRBJ2-2	NA	CASSQGTLNNGELFF	TGTGCCAGCAGCCAAGGAACCCTGAACAACGGGGAGCTGTTTTTT
TRBV11-3	NA	TRBJ2-2	TRBD2	CASSPPSGIRTGELFF	TGTGCCAGCAGCCCGCCCAGCGGGATCCGGACCGGGGAGCTGTTTTTT
TRBV12-3/TRBV12-4	NA	TRBJ2-3	NA	CAVGLPSTDTQYF	TGTGCCGTCGGACTCCCTAGCACAGATACGCAGTATTTT
TRBV7-9	NA	TRBJ1-1	TRBD1	CASSLGLTGQKTTEAFF	TGTGCCAGCAGCTTAGGTTTGACGGGACAGAAGACCACTGAAGCTTTCTTT
TRBV4-2	NA	TRBJ1-4	NA	CASSQEGGWVTNEKLFF	TGTGCCAGCAGCCAAGAGGGGGGGTGGGTGACTAATGAAAAACTGTTTTTT
TRBV5-1	NA	TRBJ2-7	TRBD1	CASNPTGNSYEQYF	TGCGCCAGTAATCCGACAGGGAATTCCTACGAGCAGTACTTC
TRBV19	NA	TRBJ1-3	NA	CASRESSGNTIYF	TGTGCCAGTAGGGAGAGCTCTGGAAACACCATATATTTT
TRBV7-9	NA	TRBJ2-7	NA	CASSLSTRSLYEQYF	TGTGCCAGCAGCCTATCGACAAGAAGCCTCTACGAGCAGTACTTC
TRBV2	NA	TRBJ1-2	TRBD1	CAGRGQGAFGYTF	TGTGCCGGACGCGGACAGGGGGCCTTTGGCTACACCTTC
TRBV5-1	NA	TRBJ1-1	NA	CASSSSGDRNTEAFF	TGCGCCAGCAGCTCTTCGGGGGATAGGAACACTGAAGCTTTCTTT
TRBV6-5	NA	TRBJ2-7	TRBD1	CASRQGQGREQYF	TGTGCCAGCAGACAAGGACAGGGGCGGGAGCAGTACTTC
TRBV4-1	NA	TRBJ1-2	TRBD1	CASSQPGQGMDGYTF	TGCGCCAGCAGCCAACCGGGACAGGGAATGGATGGCTACACCTTC
TRBV5-4	NA	TRBJ2-1	TRBD2	CASSLAQRGTYNEQFF	TGTGCCAGCAGCTTGGCCCAGCGGGGGACCTACAATGAGCAGTTCTTC